The 7 T cell receptor beta chains below come from one sample, sequenced in a study of response to subunit inactivated influenza vaccine. Each CDR3 protein is one row after TCRdb ran MiXCR on the RT-PCR reads. The table shows just under 550,000 distinct CDR3 sequences, with less than 25% occurring only once. These data also featured in a second study, about T cells expressing NK-cell markers. That investigation notes: Beta-chain TCR cDNA was generated via 5'RACE template switching with UMIs.

Here the sequenced sample was CD4+ T cells sorted from PBMCs, taken 11 to 12 days after vaccination. These receptors were taken from a man aged 50-59 years who received an inactivated influenza vaccine.

This clonotype was counted a few times. The J gene is TRBJ2-2, the V gene TRBV12-3 or TRBV12-4; D unclear. The CDR3 contains 14 residues. Between the trimmed V and J ends, which lost 0 bases and 6 bases, there was a span of 8 bases. This chain's CDR3 is CASSLALQSGELFF. CDR3 DNA: TGTGCCAGCAGTTTAGCGCTACAGTCCGGGGAGCTGTTTTTT.

The V and J genes are TRBV29-1 and TRBJ1-1, with D unresolved. CDR1 and CDR2 from the germline V gene are SQVTM and ANQGSEA. V was cut by 4 bases and J by 0 bases, with 9 bases left in between. CDR3 size: 13 residues. CDR3 loop: CSVVRRLNTEAFF. The CDR3, as DNA: TGCAGCGTTGTTAGGCGGCTGAACACTGAAGCTTTCTTT. Full variable domain (remainder filled in from reference TRBV29-1 and TRBJ1-1): SAVISQKPSRDICQRGTSLTIQCQVDSQVTMMFWYRQQPGQSLTLIATANQGSEATYESGFVIDKFPISRPNLTFSTLTVSNMSPEDSSIYLCSVVRRLNTEAFFGQGTRLTVV.

This clonotype was seen only a few times. The gene calls are TRBV10-1 and TRBJ2-2; D uncertain. CDR1 is WNHNN and CDR2 is SYGVQD in the germline V gene (reference sequence). V was cut by 6 bases and J by 0 bases, with 14 bases left in between. The CDR3 covers 16 residues. CDR3 loop: CASSDFQLPNTGELFF. The CDR3, as DNA: TGCGCCAGCAGCGACTTCCAGCTCCCGAACACCGGGGAGCTGTTTTTT.

This chain links TRBV7-9 with TRBJ2-7; D is unresolved. The CDR3 contains 12 residues. The germline CDR1 and CDR2 sequences are SEHNR and FQNEAQ (reference sequence). V lost 5 bases and J 5 bases, leaving 10 bases between the germline ends. CDR3: CASSLDNNEQYF. CDR3 bases: TGTGCCAGCAGCCTCGACAATAACGAGCAGTACTTC. Full variable domain (remainder filled in from reference TRBV7-9 and TRBJ2-7): DTGVSQNPRHKITKRGQNVTFRCDPISEHNRLYWYRQTLGQGPEFLTYFQNEAQLEKSRLLSDRFSAERPKGSFSTLEIQRTEQGDSAMYLCASSLDNNEQYFGPGTRLTVT.

The CDR3 sequence: CASSFKASYEQYF. CDR3 in DNA: TGTGCCAGCAGCTTTAAGGCCTCCTACGAGCAGTACTTC. The chain links TRBV7-9 to TRBJ2-7; the D is unclear. This CDR3 is built from 13 residues. V lost 3 bases, J lost 0 bases, and 6 bases lay in between. The germline V gene encodes CDR1 SEHNR and CDR2 FQNEAQ (reference sequence).

This clonotype was observed many times. The chain links TRBV12-3 or TRBV12-4 to TRBJ2-2; no clear D gene. CDR3 length equals 13 residues. The germline V and J ends were trimmed by 6 bases and 2 bases, with 7 bases remaining between them. CDR3 sequence: CASSLRNTGELFF. Written as DNA, the CDR3 is TGTGCCAGCAGCCTAAGAAACACCGGGGAGCTGTTTTTT.

A few counts support this clonotype. The chain uses TRBV24-1 and TRBJ2-1; TRBD2 agrees at 12 bases. Germline assignment: CDR1 KGHDR and CDR2 SFDVKD. With V trimmed by 4 bases and J by 6 bases, 6 bases remained unmatched. The CDR3 length is 16 residues. The CDR3 bases are TGTGCCACCAGTGACTCGGGACTAGCGGGTGGCAATGAGCAGTTCTTC. It specifies CATSDSGLAGGNEQFF.